This T cell receptor beta chain was captured in a study of blood T cell repertoires in COVID-19. Sequencing used immunoSEQ multiplex PCR; TCRdb keeps in-frame clones, though not all of them. The sample has roughly 250,000 clones, 65% to 85% seen once. From germline, CDR1 is DFQATT and CDR2 SNEGSKA (reference sequence). The V and J ends lost 3 bases and 0 bases, in that order; junction bases with no gene match: 11. The CDR3 runs to 17 residues. The chain is built from TRBV20-1 and TRBJ2-5; 9 bases align to TRBD1. This clonotype was obtained from a human donor in a cohort sampled during active COVID-19. The sequenced material came from peripheral blood. DNA of the CDR3: TGCAGTGCTAGTGGGACAGGGACTGTTTTGTACCAAGAGACCCAGTACTTC. Its translation: CSASGTGTVLYQETQYF.